This TCR beta chain was sequenced in a study of blood T cell repertoires in COVID-19. Authors' analysis steps: Reference gene primer amplification gave nucleated cell count estimates. Some clones are missing from TCRdb's copy, which holds only in-frame ones; the method was immunoSEQ multiplex PCR. That table gives V, J and clone size, and the DNA gave D and trimming. Of some 300,000 clones in the sample, about 89% were seen once. Participant ages covered roughly 18 to 89 years across 25 or so US areas. Donors of Cohort 3 who recovered were those that had two negative PCRs, clearance, or symptom resolution. Per germline, CDR1 SGHNT and CDR2 YENEEA. V was clipped by 3 bases and J by 1 base; unmatched bases: 2. This CDR3 contains 15 residues.

This chain uses TRBV11-3 with TRBJ2-1; 8 bases align to TRBD1. The sequence came from a middle-aged woman who had recovered from COVID-19. The material sequenced was PBMCs or T cells enriched from blood (not recorded which). CDR3: CASSFRTGSYNEQFF. The CDR3 DNA follows: TGTGCCAGCAGCTTCAGGACAGGGTCCTACAATGAGCAGTTCTTC.